This T cell receptor beta chain was captured by sequencing in a study of cytomegalovirus exposure and HLA in healthy donors. Whole-study findings and limits: Fewer N-insertions than the roughly 670-donor mean were reportedly shown by an Asian-associated ancestry cluster in a later analysis.

Use of 60 Vbeta and 13 Jbeta primers characterized the PCR. Sequencing was performed with immunoSEQ multiplex PCR; in TCRdb, only in-frame clones are kept and a portion is missing. The data contain 110,000 to 150,000 clones, around 75% of them singletons. This clone showed up just once. The antigen remains undetermined. V was clipped by 4 bases and J by 3 bases, with 7 bases between them. Germline values: CDR1 SGHRS, CDR2 YFSETQ. This CDR3 region has 12 residues. This receptor was taken from a woman aged 30 to 39 in good health and CMV-seronegative. The genes are TRBV5-1 and TRBJ1-1; no clear D. The sequenced sample was PBMCs. CDR3 sequence reads: CASSVGDTEAFF. In nucleotides, the CDR3 is TGCGCCAGCAGCGTCGGGGACACTGAAGCTTTCTTT. The full variable domain, with the rest looked up from reference TRBV5-1 and TRBJ1-1, is KAGVTQTPRYLIKTRGQQVTLSCSPISGHRSVSWYQQTPGQGLQFLFEYFSETQRNKGNFPGRFSGRQFSNSRSEMNVSTLELGDSALYLCASSVGDTEAFFGQGTRLTVV.